This TCR beta chain is from a study of blood T cell repertoires in COVID-19. In the study overall: Spain, Italy and the United States supplied samples that represented acute and convalescent COVID-19. T cells, B-cell-depleted T cells, or PBMCs supplied cDNA or gDNA.

Looked up from germline, CDR1 is SGHVS and CDR2 is FNYEAQ. This CDR3 has 15 amino acids. Trimming removed 2 bases from V and 1 base from J; junction bases left unmatched: 4. In the source study's methods: Using reference gene primer amplification, nucleated cell counts were estimated. Data came from immunoSEQ multiplex PCR; TCRdb stores just in-frame clones and leaves some out. That table gives V, J and clone size, and the DNA gave D and trimming. The table includes 200,000 or so clones, roughly four fifths detected once. Sequencing input: peripheral blood. V usage is TRBV7-6 and J usage is TRBJ2-5; 7 positions agree with TRBD2. This TCR was sampled from a woman aged 40 to 49 with acute or convalescent COVID-19. The CDR3 protein is CASSLQSSGQETQYF. CDR3 sequence (DNA): TGTGCCAGCAGCTTACAATCTAGCGGCCAAGAGACCCAGTACTTC.